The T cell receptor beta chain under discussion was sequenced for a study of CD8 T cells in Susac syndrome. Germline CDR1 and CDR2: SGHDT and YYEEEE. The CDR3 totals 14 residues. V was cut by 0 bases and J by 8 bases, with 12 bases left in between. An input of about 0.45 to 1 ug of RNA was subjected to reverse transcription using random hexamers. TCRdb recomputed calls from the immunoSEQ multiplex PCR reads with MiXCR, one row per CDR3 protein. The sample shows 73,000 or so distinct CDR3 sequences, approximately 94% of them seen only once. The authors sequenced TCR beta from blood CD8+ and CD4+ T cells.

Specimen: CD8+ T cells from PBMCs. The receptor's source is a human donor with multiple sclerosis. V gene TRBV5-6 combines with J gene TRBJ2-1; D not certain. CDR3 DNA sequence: TGTGCCAGCAGCTTGGGCGCTGGAGATTATGAGCAGTTCTTC. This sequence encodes CASSLGAGDYEQFF.